A selection of T cell receptor delta chains follows, all from one sample in a study of gamma-delta T cells after stem cell transplantation. TCRdb re-called the RT-PCR reads via CATT. The sample has roughly 5,400 delta-chain clones; roughly 10% are singletons. The sequenced sample was gamma-delta T cells. The receptors come from a human donor. It is not recorded whose cells these are; they may come from a transplant donor. The CDR3 runs from the conserved cysteine through the conserved F or W. The D gene is left open where the match is weak. Size tells how often a clone was seen (once, few, many) or the class of an expanded clone, and some rows leave it out.

CDR3: CACDSLGDLEGTDKLIF; DNA: TGTGCCTGTGACTCACTGGGGGATCTAGAGGGCACCGATAAACTCATCTTT; J: TRDJ1; V: TRDV2; size: few; D: TRDD3
CDR3: CACDTASFVGRGIPGTDKLIF; DNA: TGTGCCTGTGACACCGCCTCCTTCGTCGGCAGGGGGATACCGGGCACCGATAAACTCATCTTT; J: TRDJ1; V: TRDV2; size: NA; D: TRDD3
CDR3: CACDAIHSDKLTF; DNA: TGTGCCTGTGACGCCATTCACTCCGATAAACTCACCTTT; J: TRDJ1; V: TRDV2; size: few; D: NA
CDR3: CAFGDTGGSTDKLIF; DNA: TGTGCCTTTGGGGATACGGGGGGGTCCACCGATAAACTCATCTTT; J: TRDJ1; V: TRDV3; size: few; D: TRDD3
CDR3: CACDTLGGGETYTDKLIF; DNA: TGTGCCTGTGACACCCTAGGTGGGGGAGAAACGTACACCGATAAACTCATCTTT; J: TRDJ1; V: TRDV2; size: NA; D: TRDD3
CDR3: CACDTVGGFNTDKLIF; DNA: TGTGCCTGTGACACCGTGGGGGGTTTCAACACCGATAAACTCATCTTT; J: TRDJ1; V: TRDV2; size: few; D: NA
CDR3: CACDTGGTDKLIF; DNA: TGTGCCTGTGACACTGGGGGGACCGATAAACTCATCTTT; J: TRDJ1; V: TRDV2; size: NA; D: NA
CDR3: CACDKLGDTNTDKLIF; DNA: TGTGCCTGTGATAAACTGGGGGATACGAACACCGATAAACTCATCTTT; J: TRDJ1; V: TRDV2; size: few; D: TRDD3
CDR3: CACDPLGDTGTDKLIF; DNA: TGTGCCTGTGACCCACTGGGGGATACCGGTACCGATAAACTCATCTTT; J: TRDJ1; V: TRDV2; size: medium-sized; D: TRDD3
CDR3: CACDTPFTGDTPWTDKLIF; DNA: TGTGCCTGTGACACGCCGTTTACTGGGGATACACCATGGACCGATAAACTCATCTTT; J: TRDJ1; V: TRDV2; size: medium-sized; D: TRDD3
CDR3: CACDTLPGDTKRSELIF; DNA: TGTGCCTGTGACACGCTCCCGGGGGATACAAAACGATCTGAACTCATCTTT; J: TRDJ1; V: TRDV2; size: few; D: TRDD3
CDR3: CACDPSVLGAHSWDTRQMFF; DNA: TGTGCCTGTGACCCGAGCGTACTGGGGGCTCACTCCTGGGACACCCGACAGATGTTTTTC; J: TRDJ3; V: TRDV2; size: few; D: TRDD3
CDR3: CACDTFFGGYGTDKLIF; DNA: TGTGCCTGTGACACCTTCTTCGGGGGATACGGGACCGATAAACTCATCTTT; J: TRDJ1; V: TRDV2; size: NA; D: TRDD3
CDR3: CACDILGARHTDKLIF; DNA: TGTGCCTGTGACATCCTGGGGGCTCGGCACACCGATAAACTCATCTTT; J: TRDJ1; V: TRDV2; size: few; D: TRDD3
CDR3: CAASLTWGTWDTRQMFF; DNA: TGTGCCGCCAGCCTGACCTGGGGGACGTGGGACACCCGACAGATGTTTTTC; J: TRDJ3; V: TRDV3; size: few; D: TRDD3
CDR3: CACDTVKPVGGDEGSWDTRQMFF; DNA: TGTGCCTGTGACACCGTCAAGCCGGTCGGTGGGGATGAGGGATCCTGGGACACCCGACAGATGTTTTTC; J: TRDJ3; V: TRDV2; size: NA; D: NA
CDR3: CALGERKSTLRIRGPLIF; DNA: TGTGCTCTTGGGGAACGAAAGTCCACACTACGGATACGCGGACCCCTGATCTTT; J: TRDJ4; V: TRDV1; size: few; D: TRDD3
CDR3: CACSTGGSWDTRQMFF; DNA: TGTGCCTGTAGTACTGGGGGATCCTGGGACACCCGACAGATGTTTTTC; J: TRDJ3; V: TRDV2; size: few; D: TRDD3
CDR3: CALGVFLRWGSNTDKLIF; DNA: TGTGCTCTTGGGGTCTTCCTACGGTGGGGATCAAATACCGATAAACTCATCTTT; J: TRDJ1; V: TRDV1; size: few; D: TRDD2
CDR3: CACDTGDWRTPSWDTRQMFF; DNA: TGTGCCTGTGACACCGGAGACTGGAGGACCCCTTCCTGGGACACCCGACAGATGTTTTTC; J: TRDJ3; V: TRDV2; size: NA; D: NA
CDR3: CALGEQVPLGDLYTDKLIF; DNA: TGTGCTCTTGGGGAACAGGTCCCACTGGGGGATTTATACACCGATAAACTCATCTTT; J: TRDJ1; V: TRDV1; size: NA; D: TRDD3
CDR3: CACDTLRTGGTTDKLIF; DNA: TGTGCCTGTGACACCCTCCGTACTGGGGGAACGACCGATAAACTCATCTTT; J: TRDJ1; V: TRDV2; size: NA; D: TRDD3
CDR3: CACDTVETGGHSWDTRQMFF; DNA: TGTGCCTGTGACACCGTAGAAACTGGGGGACACTCCTGGGACACCCGACAGATGTTTTTC; J: TRDJ3; V: TRDV2; size: NA; D: TRDD3
CDR3: CACDTVLDAGGSYTDKLIF; DNA: TGTGCCTGTGACACGGTTTTGGATGCTGGGGGGTCGTACACCGATAAACTCATCTTT; J: TRDJ1; V: TRDV2; size: medium-sized; D: TRDD3
CDR3: CACDPLRGDSYADKLIF; DNA: TGTGCCTGTGATCCTCTACGCGGGGATTCCTACGCCGATAAACTCATCTTT; J: TRDJ1; V: TRDV2; size: few; D: NA
CDR3: CACDTAGDTRDTRQMFF; DNA: TGTGCCTGTGACACCGCGGGGGATACGAGGGACACCCGACAGATGTTTTTC; J: TRDJ3; V: TRDV2; size: few; D: TRDD3
CDR3: CACDTLGTGGYTTDKLIF; DNA: TGTGCCTGTGACACCCTGGGAACTGGGGGATACACGACCGATAAACTCATCTTT; J: TRDJ1; V: TRDV2; size: NA; D: TRDD3
CDR3: CACDTPGGSGSWDTRQMFF; DNA: TGTGCCTGTGACACCCCTGGGGGATCTGGTTCCTGGGACACCCGACAGATGTTTTTC; J: TRDJ3; V: TRDV2; size: medium-sized; D: TRDD3
CDR3: CACDPVTGGSPTDKLIF; DNA: TGTGCCTGTGACCCTGTTACTGGGGGATCCCCCACCGATAAACTCATCTTT; J: TRDJ1; V: TRDV2; size: few; D: TRDD3
CDR3: CACDTVLGETRNTDKLIF; DNA: TGTGCCTGTGACACCGTTCTGGGGGAAACTCGGAACACCGATAAACTCATCTTT; J: TRDJ1; V: TRDV2; size: few; D: TRDD3
CDR3: CACDTVTGGYARGTDKLIF; DNA: TGTGCCTGTGACACCGTTACTGGGGGATACGCGAGGGGGACCGATAAACTCATCTTT; J: TRDJ1; V: TRDV2; size: few; D: TRDD3
CDR3: CACDGLPLTGGFDTDKLIF; DNA: TGTGCCTGTGACGGCCTTCCTCTTACTGGGGGATTCGACACCGATAAACTCATCTTT; J: TRDJ1; V: TRDV2; size: few; D: TRDD3
CDR3: CACDTLLGDIGTDKLIF; DNA: TGTGCCTGTGACACCTTACTGGGGGATATCGGTACCGATAAACTCATCTTT; J: TRDJ1; V: TRDV2; size: few; D: TRDD3
CDR3: CACEALLGDTDKLIF; DNA: TGTGCCTGTGAAGCGTTACTGGGGGATACCGATAAACTCATCTTT; J: TRDJ1; V: TRDV2; size: medium-sized; D: TRDD3
CDR3: CACDTVDWGIRTDKLIF; DNA: TGTGCCTGTGACACCGTTGATTGGGGGATACGAACCGATAAACTCATCTTT; J: TRDJ1; V: TRDV2; size: NA; D: TRDD3
CDR3: CAWDTVGKSLYTDKLIF; DNA: TGTGCCTGGGACACGGTGGGAAAATCCTTATACACCGATAAACTCATCTTT; J: TRDJ1; V: TRDV2; size: medium-sized; D: NA
CDR3: CACDTGPLTGGPKSWDTRQMFF; DNA: TGTGCCTGTGACACTGGACCGCTTACTGGGGGACCTAAATCCTGGGACACCCGACAGATGTTTTTC; J: TRDJ3; V: TRDV2; size: NA; D: TRDD3
CDR3: CACDTWLILQHWGIRLGACNTDKLIF; DNA: TGTGCCTGTGACACCTGGCTCATCCTCCAGCACTGGGGGATACGCCTAGGGGCGTGTAACACCGATAAACTCATCTTT; J: TRDJ1; V: TRDV2; size: NA; D: TRDD3
CDR3: CALGDPRPSYDWGPCPSLTAQLFF; DNA: TGTGCTCTTGGGGACCCCCGGCCTTCCTACGATTGGGGGCCTTGCCCAAGTTTGACAGCACAACTCTTCTTT; J: TRDJ2; V: TRDV1; size: few; D: TRDD2
CDR3: CACDTLGDTRASGDTRQMFF; DNA: TGTGCCTGTGACACCTTGGGGGATACGCGGGCGTCCGGGGACACCCGACAGATGTTTTTC; J: TRDJ3; V: TRDV2; size: few; D: TRDD3
CDR3: CACDPAASRDTFTDKLIF; DNA: TGTGCCTGTGACCCAGCAGCCAGCAGGGATACGTTCACCGATAAACTCATCTTT; J: TRDJ1; V: TRDV2; size: medium-sized; D: TRDD3
CDR3: CACDRVLGDTQAWDTRQMFF; DNA: TGTGCCTGTGACAGAGTACTGGGGGATACGCAGGCCTGGGACACCCGACAGATGTTTTTC; J: TRDJ3; V: TRDV2; size: NA; D: TRDD3
CDR3: CALGEPEGQGHLLDKLIF; DNA: TGTGCTCTTGGGGAACCCGAGGGGCAAGGGCATCTTTTAGATAAACTCATCTTT; J: TRDJ1; V: TRDV1; size: NA; D: NA
CDR3: CACDTGWPTVGLTPSWDTRQMFF; DNA: TGTGCCTGTGACACCGGATGGCCTACTGTGGGTCTGACCCCCTCCTGGGACACCCGACAGATGTTTTTC; J: TRDJ3; V: TRDV2; size: NA; D: NA
CDR3: CACDTVRTGGSFIKLIF; DNA: TGTGCCTGTGACACCGTTCGTACTGGGGGATCATTCATTAAACTCATCTTT; J: TRDJ1; V: TRDV2; size: NA; D: TRDD3
CDR3: CACDPVRSVLGDSLADKLIF; DNA: TGTGCCTGTGACCCTGTACGTTCCGTACTGGGGGATTCGCTCGCCGATAAACTCATCTTT; J: TRDJ1; V: TRDV2; size: NA; D: TRDD3
CDR3: CACDTLGALTAQLFF; DNA: TGTGCCTGTGACACACTGGGGGCTTTGACAGCACAACTCTTCTTT; J: TRDJ2; V: TRDV2; size: few; D: TRDD3
CDR3: CALGAPPGGLIF; DNA: TGTGCTCTTGGGGCCCCCCCTGGTGGACTCATCTTT; J: TRDJ1; V: TRDV1; size: few; D: NA
CDR3: CACDVLTGGYKTDKLIF; DNA: TGTGCCTGTGACGTCCTTACTGGGGGATACAAGACCGATAAACTCATCTTT; J: TRDJ1; V: TRDV2; size: NA; D: TRDD3
CDR3: CACDSIPLSSGEDFDKLIF; DNA: TGTGCCTGTGACTCAATTCCCCTTTCAAGTGGGGAGGACTTCGATAAACTCATCTTT; J: TRDJ1; V: TRDV2; size: medium-sized; D: NA
CDR3: CACDTQFSGGYENTDKLIF; DNA: TGTGCCTGTGACACCCAATTCTCTGGGGGATATGAAAACACCGATAAACTCATCTTT; J: TRDJ1; V: TRDV2; size: medium-sized; D: TRDD3
CDR3: CACDTPVAGDSWDTRQMFF; DNA: TGTGCCTGTGACACACCCGTGGCTGGGGACTCCTGGGACACCCGACAGATGTTTTTC; J: TRDJ3; V: TRDV2; size: NA; D: NA
CDR3: CACDTVRRNSYTDKLIF; DNA: TGTGCCTGTGACACCGTAAGGCGAAACTCGTACACCGATAAACTCATCTTT; J: TRDJ1; V: TRDV2; size: medium-sized; D: NA
CDR3: CACDTGGRMGYTDKLIF; DNA: TGTGCCTGTGACACCGGGGGCCGAATGGGATACACCGATAAACTCATCTTT; J: TRDJ1; V: TRDV2; size: few; D: NA
CDR3: CACDTGGLGDTPWDTRQMFF; DNA: TGTGCCTGTGACACCGGGGGACTGGGGGATACCCCCTGGGACACCCGACAGATGTTTTTC; J: TRDJ3; V: TRDV2; size: few; D: TRDD3
CDR3: CACDTLLGDTNTDKLIF; DNA: TGTGCCTGTGACACTCTACTGGGGGATACGAACACCGATAAACTCATCTTT; J: TRDJ1; V: TRDV2; size: medium-sized; D: TRDD3
CDR3: CACLPLLGEYTDKLIF; DNA: TGTGCCTGTCTCCCCTTACTGGGGGAGTACACCGATAAACTCATCTTT; J: TRDJ1; V: TRDV2; size: medium-sized; D: TRDD3